Listed below are T cell receptor beta chains from one sample, sequenced in a study of T cell responses to AZD1222 COVID-19 vaccine. Clones were read by immunoSEQ multiplex PCR, and TCRdb kept only the in-frame ones, dropping some. The sample yields roughly 99,000 clones, 70% to 90% seen once. Here the sequenced sample was peripheral blood, taken 28 days after the second AZD1222 dose. The receptor source for this set is an adult who received the AZD1222 COVID-19 vaccine. Each CDR3 is given with its conserved first and last residue. The D gene is left open where the match is weak. Not every row has a clone size; where given, it reads once, few, many or a size class.

J: TRBJ2-3; size: -; D: -; V: TRBV5-4; CDR3: CASSWGWGDTQYF; DNA: TGTGCCAGCAGCTGGGGGTGGGGAGATACGCAGTATTTT
J: TRBJ1-1; size: -; D: -; V: TRBV19; CDR3: CASRTRGRMNTEAFF; DNA: TGTGCCAGTAGAACGAGGGGCAGGATGAACACTGAAGCTTTCTTT
J: TRBJ2-1; size: -; D: TRBD2; V: TRBV28; CDR3: CASSLGLAGGSSYNEQFF; DNA: TGTGCCAGCAGCCTGGGACTAGCGGGGGGCTCCTCCTACAATGAGCAGTTCTTC
J: TRBJ2-7; size: -; D: -; V: TRBV3-1/TRBV3-2; CDR3: CASSQGTGSGYEQYF; DNA: TGTGCCAGCAGCCAGGGAACAGGGTCGGGCTACGAGCAGTACTTC
J: TRBJ1-3; size: once; D: TRBD1; V: TRBV25-1; CDR3: CASSGGTGAISGNTIYF; DNA: TGTGCCAGCAGTGGAGGGACAGGGGCCATCTCTGGAAACACCATATATTTT
J: TRBJ2-7; size: -; D: TRBD1; V: TRBV12-3/TRBV12-4; CDR3: CASSRQGIYEQYF; DNA: TGTGCCAGCAGCCGACAGGGAATCTACGAGCAGTACTTC
J: TRBJ1-2; size: -; D: -; V: TRBV5-1; CDR3: CASSLGAANYGYTF; DNA: TGCGCCAGCAGCTTGGGGGCAGCAAACTATGGCTACACCTTC
J: TRBJ1-3; size: -; D: -; V: TRBV30; CDR3: CAWTFLGSSGNTIYF; DNA: TGTGCCTGGACCTTTCTCGGTTCCTCTGGAAACACCATATATTTT
J: TRBJ1-2; size: -; D: -; V: TRBV6-5; CDR3: CASTLESAGIYGYTF; DNA: TGTGCCAGCACCCTCGAATCGGCAGGCATCTATGGCTACACCTTC
J: TRBJ1-1; size: -; D: TRBD1; V: TRBV5-6; CDR3: CASSLGDRGANTEAFF; DNA: TGTGCCAGCAGCTTGGGGGACAGGGGCGCGAACACTGAAGCTTTCTTT
J: TRBJ1-5; size: -; D: -; V: TRBV28; CDR3: CASKKGEYQPQHF; DNA: TGTGCCAGCAAGAAAGGGGAGTATCAGCCCCAGCATTTT
J: TRBJ2-1; size: -; D: -; V: TRBV6-5; CDR3: CASSREEYNEQFF; DNA: TGTGCCAGCAGTAGGGAAGAATACAATGAGCAGTTCTTC
J: TRBJ1-2; size: -; D: TRBD1; V: TRBV7-2; CDR3: CASSLVGGTGDNYGYTF; DNA: TGTGCCAGCAGCTTAGTGGGTGGGACAGGTGATAACTATGGCTACACCTTC
J: TRBJ1-1; size: -; D: -; V: TRBV20-1; CDR3: CSASGTLEAFF; DNA: TGCAGTGCCTCCGGGACACTTGAAGCTTTCTTT
J: TRBJ2-3; size: -; D: TRBD2; V: TRBV7-2; CDR3: CASSWAGTSGTTDTQYF; DNA: TGTGCCAGCAGCTGGGCCGGGACTAGCGGGACCACAGATACGCAGTATTTT
J: TRBJ2-3; size: few; D: -; V: TRBV4-1; CDR3: CASSQEKAPAVYTDTQYF; DNA: TGCGCCAGCAGCCAAGAAAAGGCTCCCGCCGTATACACAGATACGCAGTATTTT
J: TRBJ2-2; size: -; D: TRBD1; V: TRBV2; CDR3: CASSTRTGGSGELFF; DNA: TGTGCCAGCAGCACAAGGACAGGGGGCTCCGGGGAGCTGTTTTTT
J: TRBJ1-4; size: -; D: -; V: TRBV7-9; CDR3: CASSLNTRADTTNEKLFF; DNA: TGTGCCAGCAGCTTAAACACAAGGGCAGACACAACTAATGAAAAACTGTTTTTT
J: TRBJ1-5; size: -; D: -; V: TRBV21-1; CDR3: CASSPRTEPSNQPQHF; DNA: TGTGCCAGCAGCCCACGGACAGAACCGAGCAATCAGCCCCAGCATTTT
J: TRBJ2-3; size: -; D: TRBD2; V: TRBV5-6; CDR3: CASSGPLAGVTDTQYF; DNA: TGTGCCAGCAGCGGCCCCCTGGCGGGGGTCACAGATACGCAGTATTTT
J: TRBJ1-3; size: -; D: -; V: TRBV28; CDR3: CASSTGNSRNTIYF; DNA: TGTGCCAGCAGTACAGGGAATTCGAGAAACACCATATATTTT
J: TRBJ2-2; size: -; D: -; V: TRBV19; CDR3: CASRVGNTGELFF; DNA: TGTGCCAGTAGAGTAGGGAACACCGGGGAGCTGTTTTTT
J: TRBJ1-4; size: -; D: -; V: TRBV28; CDR3: CASSLDRKLFF; DNA: TGTGCCAGCAGCCTAGACAGAAAACTGTTTTTT
J: TRBJ1-2; size: -; D: TRBD1; V: TRBV19; CDR3: CASMGQGHGYTF; DNA: TGTGCCAGTATGGGACAGGGTCATGGCTACACCTTC
J: TRBJ1-3; size: few; D: -; V: TRBV28; CDR3: CASRRNTIYF; DNA: TGTGCCAGCAGGAGAAACACCATATATTTT
J: TRBJ2-2; size: -; D: -; V: TRBV27; CDR3: CASSFEHPDTGELFF; DNA: TGTGCCAGCAGTTTTGAGCACCCGGACACCGGGGAGCTGTTTTTT
J: TRBJ2-7; size: -; D: -; V: TRBV5-1; CDR3: CASSPRDGENEQYF; DNA: TGCGCCAGCAGCCCGAGGGACGGAGAGAACGAGCAGTACTTC
J: TRBJ1-1; size: -; D: TRBD1; V: TRBV18; CDR3: CASSLETGAGTEAFF; DNA: TGTGCCAGCTCACTTGAGACAGGGGCGGGCACTGAAGCTTTCTTT
J: TRBJ2-2; size: -; D: TRBD2; V: TRBV5-4; CDR3: CASSLDGPGGPVTGELFF; DNA: TGTGCCAGCAGCTTGGATGGGCCGGGGGGGCCGGTCACCGGGGAGCTGTTTTTT
J: TRBJ2-5; size: -; D: -; V: TRBV28; CDR3: CASSLSGEETQYF; DNA: TGTGCCAGCAGTTTATCAGGAGAGGAGACCCAGTACTTC
J: TRBJ1-2; size: -; D: TRBD1; V: TRBV12-5; CDR3: CASGLGTGDGYTF; DNA: TGTGCTAGTGGTTTGGGGACAGGGGATGGCTACACCTTC
J: TRBJ2-7; size: -; D: -; V: TRBV5-4; CDR3: CASSPTGFGSYEQYF; DNA: TGTGCCAGCAGCCCGACAGGCTTTGGCTCCTACGAGCAGTACTTC
J: TRBJ2-3; size: -; D: TRBD2; V: TRBV7-9; CDR3: CASSPKRGGTDTQYF; DNA: TGTGCCAGCAGCCCAAAGCGGGGGGGCACAGATACGCAGTATTTT
J: TRBJ1-5; size: -; D: TRBD1; V: TRBV9; CDR3: CASSPQGQQNQPQHF; DNA: TGTGCCAGCAGCCCGCAGGGACAGCAGAATCAGCCCCAGCATTTT
J: TRBJ1-6; size: -; D: -; V: TRBV19; CDR3: CASSYGGSSPLHF; DNA: TGTGCCAGCTCCTATGGGGGGAGCTCACCCCTCCACTTT
J: TRBJ2-3; size: -; D: TRBD1; V: TRBV6-1; CDR3: CASSDQGGTDTQYF; DNA: TGTGCCAGCAGTGACCAGGGGGGCACAGATACGCAGTATTTT
J: TRBJ1-3; size: -; D: -; V: TRBV5-1; CDR3: CASSSGSGGNTIYF; DNA: TGCGCCAGCAGCTCGGGTTCGGGTGGAAACACCATATATTTT
J: TRBJ2-3; size: -; D: TRBD2; V: TRBV18; CDR3: CASSPGLAGGTDTQYF; DNA: TGTGCCAGCTCACCCGGACTAGCGGGGGGAACAGATACGCAGTATTTT
J: TRBJ2-1; size: once; D: TRBD1; V: TRBV25-1; CDR3: CASSEPGTGDNEQFF; DNA: TGTGCCAGCAGTGAGCCCGGGACAGGGGACAATGAGCAGTTCTTC
J: TRBJ1-2; size: -; D: -; V: TRBV6-1; CDR3: CASSEMVRGPNDGYTF; DNA: TGTGCCAGCAGTGAAATGGTGCGGGGTCCAAACGATGGCTACACCTTC
J: TRBJ1-1; size: -; D: -; V: TRBV25-1; CDR3: CASSVSVGVTEAFF; DNA: TGTGCCAGCAGTGTATCGGTCGGGGTAACTGAAGCTTTCTTT
J: TRBJ2-5; size: once; D: -; V: TRBV11-1; CDR3: CASSLRAQGGETQYF; DNA: TGTGCCAGCAGCCTTCGAGCGCAGGGGGGTGAGACCCAGTACTTC
J: TRBJ1-1; size: -; D: TRBD1; V: TRBV5-1; CDR3: CASSLRTGGEMSTEAFF; DNA: TGCGCCAGCAGCTTGAGAACAGGGGGCGAAATGAGCACTGAAGCTTTCTTT